This T cell receptor (beta chain) emerged from a study of T cells in Graves' hyperthyroidism and ophthalmopathy. As for the study in general: Blood from the periphery was taken at initial diagnosis, before any treatment. Whole-study results and caveats: Ophthalmopathy onset followed model prediction by a median about six months. Blood also contained most expanded thyroid clonotypes above 0.001.

This clonotype occurred a few times. The antigen remains unidentified. TCR beta CDR3 sequences were amplified from RNA transcripts. HTBI primers were used for first-round RT-PCR of the TCR CDR3. TCRdb processed the multiplex PCR reads anew with MiXCR; each CDR3 protein has one entry. This sample has some 350,000 distinct CDR3 sequences, with 13% to 15% found just once. Inclusion characteristics of ophthalmopathy patients comprised a Clinical Activity Score of at least 3, a NOSPECS grade of at least 4, and duration under 3 months. This CDR3 spans 18 amino acids. From germline, CDR1 is LNHDA and CDR2 SQIVND (reference sequence). V lost 8 bases to trimming and J lost 0 bases, with 24 bases between them.

Sequencing was done on a sample of blood. The genes are TRBV19 and TRBJ2-3; either TRBD1 or TRBD2 may supply D (6 bases each). The sequence derives from a woman aged 55-75 years with Graves' ophthalmopathy. Here the CDR3 DNA reads TGTGCCAGTCGAGGGGGGCGAGCGGGTGTTGGTAGCACAGATACGCAGTATTTT. Its translation: CASRGGRAGVGSTDTQYF.